This T cell receptor beta chain was identified in a study of precursors of human CD4 cytotoxic T cells (dated by TCRdb to the late 2010s). Broadly, across the study: The bulk TCR-seq analysis covered CD4+ memory subsets from about 14 donors in total. TCR-seq analysis of 12 to 15 donors yielded TCRalpha and TCRbeta chain sequences (table S7). Points the paper makes about the study in general: The limitation that the direction of differentiation between precursor and effector cells cannot be definitively established by a human observational design was noted by the authors. Expanded effector clonotypes accounted for a larger share of IL-7Rhigh TEMRA clonotypes than of TEM or TCM clonotypes. More restricted TCR repertoires, with lower diversity and more expanded clonotypes, were shown by IL-7Rhigh and IL-7R- TEMRA subsets than by TCM and TEM subsets. Some bulk TCR-seq comparisons included only about 95% of the 14 donors, suggesting not every subset was available for every donor.

To test for a precursor-effector relationship among CD4 cytotoxic T cells, four sorted CD4+ memory subsets (TCM, TEM, IL-7Rhigh TEMRA, IL-7R- TEMRA) underwent bulk UMI-based TCR sequencing. The cells came from peripheral blood mononuclear cells that had been isolated from human blood. There are 13 amino acids in the CDR3, from cysteine to phenylalanine inclusive. Only the CDR3 region is kept as DNA, spanning 39 bases read in frame from base 1. The junction carries 6 bases between V and J, which are trimmed by 5 bases and 0 bases respectively. The sequencer was an Illumina MiSeq. The source study handled its data this way. Repertoire diversity was measured with the Shannon-Wiener index computed in VDJtools. A TCRbeta clonotype was considered expanded if its clonotype frequency was 3 or more. TCRdb itself trimmed the public reads at Q25 with fastp, ran MiXCR and retained productive beta chains. Rows with one shared CDR3 protein collapse into an entry with the most common genes and DNA. TCRdb's processing, not the authors' own work, is the source of the V and J calls. This sample lists 400 to 450 distinct CDR3 sequences; roughly 22% were detected once. The ten largest clones take up roughly a sixth of the sample.

This clonotype registers as large (0.1 to 1%) within its sample. The antigen this receptor binds is unknown. Base qualities were left out, and no much larger clone turns up one base away. This receptor was taken from a human donor in good health. The V gene is TRBV12-3 or TRBV12-4 and the J gene is TRBJ2-3; no confident D gene assignment can be made. Sequences were obtained from memory CD4+ T cells from blood (PBMCs). The CDR3 protein sequence reads: CASSVLSTDTQYF. The nucleotides read TGTGCCAGCAGTGTACTTAGCACAGATACGCAGTATTTT.